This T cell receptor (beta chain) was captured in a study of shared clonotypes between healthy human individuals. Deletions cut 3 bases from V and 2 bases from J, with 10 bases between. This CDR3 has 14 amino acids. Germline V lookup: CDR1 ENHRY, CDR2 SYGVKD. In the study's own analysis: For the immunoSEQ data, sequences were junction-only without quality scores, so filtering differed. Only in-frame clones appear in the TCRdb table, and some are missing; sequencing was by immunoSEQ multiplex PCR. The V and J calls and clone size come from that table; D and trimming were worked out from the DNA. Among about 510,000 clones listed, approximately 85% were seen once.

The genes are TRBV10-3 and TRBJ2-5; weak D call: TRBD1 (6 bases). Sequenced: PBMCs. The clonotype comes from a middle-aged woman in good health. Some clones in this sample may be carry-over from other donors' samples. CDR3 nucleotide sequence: TGTGCCATCAGTGAATCAGGGGATCAAGAGACCCAGTACTTC. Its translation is CAISESGDQETQYF.